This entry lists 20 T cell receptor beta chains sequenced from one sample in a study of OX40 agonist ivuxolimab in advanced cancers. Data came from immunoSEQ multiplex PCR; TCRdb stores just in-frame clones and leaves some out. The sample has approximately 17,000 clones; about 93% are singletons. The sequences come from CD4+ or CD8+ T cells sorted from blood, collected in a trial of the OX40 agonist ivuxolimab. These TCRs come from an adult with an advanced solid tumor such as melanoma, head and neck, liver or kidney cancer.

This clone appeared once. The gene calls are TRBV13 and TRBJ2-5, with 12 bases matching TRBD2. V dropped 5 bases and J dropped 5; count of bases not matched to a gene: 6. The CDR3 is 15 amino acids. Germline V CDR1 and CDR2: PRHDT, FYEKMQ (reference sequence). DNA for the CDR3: TGTGCCAGCAGCCTCAGGACTAGCGGGAAGGAGACCCAGTACTTC. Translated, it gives CASSLRTSGKETQYF.

CDR3 loop: CASSQDQDYNEQFF. The CDR3 nucleotides read TGCGCCAGCAGCCAAGATCAAGACTACAATGAGCAGTTCTTC. The chain has TRBV4-1 and TRBJ2-1; D gene unclear. The V end was cut by 0 bases, the J end by 3 bases, with 6 bases between. Germline V CDR1 and CDR2: MGHRA, YSYEKL. The CDR3 has 14 amino acids.

The CDR3, as DNA: TGTGCCAGCTTCCCAGTGGCGGGCTCCACCCGGGGAGCTGTTTTT. Encoded protein: CASFPVAGSTRGAVF. The chain uses TRBV21-1 and TRBJ2-2; the table's D call TRBD2 went unverified against the DNA. TRBV21-1 represents a pseudogene. The CDR3 totals 15 residues.

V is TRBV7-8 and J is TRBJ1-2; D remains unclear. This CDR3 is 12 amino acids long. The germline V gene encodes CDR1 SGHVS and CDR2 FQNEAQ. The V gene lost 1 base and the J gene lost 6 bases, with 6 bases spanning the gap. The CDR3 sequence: CASSLELDGYTF. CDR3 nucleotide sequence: TGTGCCAGCAGCTTAGAACTGGATGGCTACACCTTC.

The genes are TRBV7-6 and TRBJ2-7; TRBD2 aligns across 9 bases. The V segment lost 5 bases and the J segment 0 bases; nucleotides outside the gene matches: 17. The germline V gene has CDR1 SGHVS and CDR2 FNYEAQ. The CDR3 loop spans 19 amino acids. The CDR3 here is CASSRDAPSTSGYSYEQYF. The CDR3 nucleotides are TGTGCCAGCAGCCGCGATGCTCCGTCGACTAGCGGCTACTCCTACGAGCAGTACTTC.

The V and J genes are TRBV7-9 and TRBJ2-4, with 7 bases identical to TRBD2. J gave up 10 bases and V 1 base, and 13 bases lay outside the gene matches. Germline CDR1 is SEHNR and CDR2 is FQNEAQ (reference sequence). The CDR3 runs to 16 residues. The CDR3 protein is CASSLGTEYREGIQYF. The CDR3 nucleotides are TGTGCCAGCAGCTTAGGGACTGAGTATAGGGAGGGGATTCAGTACTTC.

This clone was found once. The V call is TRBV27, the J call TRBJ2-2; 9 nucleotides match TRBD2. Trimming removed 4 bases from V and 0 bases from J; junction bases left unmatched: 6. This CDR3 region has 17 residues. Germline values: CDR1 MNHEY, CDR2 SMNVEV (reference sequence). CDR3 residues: CASSSLTSGANTGELFF. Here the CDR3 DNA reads TGTGCCAGCAGTTCCTTGACTAGCGGAGCGAACACCGGGGAGCTGTTTTTT.

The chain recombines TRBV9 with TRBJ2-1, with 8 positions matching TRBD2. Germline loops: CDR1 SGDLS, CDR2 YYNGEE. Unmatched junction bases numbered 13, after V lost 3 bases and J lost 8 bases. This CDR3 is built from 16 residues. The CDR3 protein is CASSETSGWRVDEQFF. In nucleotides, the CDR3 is TGTGCCAGCAGCGAAACTAGCGGCTGGAGGGTAGATGAGCAGTTCTTC.

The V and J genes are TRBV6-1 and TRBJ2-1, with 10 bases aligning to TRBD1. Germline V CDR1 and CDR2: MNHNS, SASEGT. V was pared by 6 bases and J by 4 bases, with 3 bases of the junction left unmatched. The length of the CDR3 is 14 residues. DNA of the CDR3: TGTGCCAGCAGATCGGGACAGGGGTACAATGAGCAGTTCTTC. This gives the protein CASRSGQGYNEQFF.

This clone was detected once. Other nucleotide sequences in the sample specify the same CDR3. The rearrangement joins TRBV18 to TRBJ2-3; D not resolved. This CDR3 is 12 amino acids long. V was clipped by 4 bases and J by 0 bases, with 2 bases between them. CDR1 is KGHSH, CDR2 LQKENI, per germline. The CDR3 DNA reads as TGTGCCAGCTCACTTAGCACAGATACGCAGTATTTT. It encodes CASSLSTDTQYF.

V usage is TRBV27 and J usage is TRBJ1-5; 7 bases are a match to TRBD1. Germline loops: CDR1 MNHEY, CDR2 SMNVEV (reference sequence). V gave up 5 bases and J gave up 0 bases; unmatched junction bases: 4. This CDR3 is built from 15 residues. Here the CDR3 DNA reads TGTGCCAGCAGTCCGACAGGGTATAGCAATCAGCCCCAGCATTTT. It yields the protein CASSPTGYSNQPQHF.

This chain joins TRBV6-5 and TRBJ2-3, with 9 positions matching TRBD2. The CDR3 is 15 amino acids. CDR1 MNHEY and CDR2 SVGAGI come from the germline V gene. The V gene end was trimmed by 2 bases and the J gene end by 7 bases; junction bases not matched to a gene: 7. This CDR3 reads CASSYDSGSSNTQYF. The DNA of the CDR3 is TGTGCCAGCAGTTACGATAGCGGGAGTTCGAATACGCAGTATTTT.

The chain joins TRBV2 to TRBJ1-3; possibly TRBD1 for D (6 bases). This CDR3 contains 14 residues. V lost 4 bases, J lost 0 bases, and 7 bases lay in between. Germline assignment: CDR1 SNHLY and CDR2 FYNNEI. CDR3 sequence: CASSADSSGNTIYF. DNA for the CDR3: TGTGCCAGCAGTGCGGACAGCTCTGGAAACACCATATATTTT.

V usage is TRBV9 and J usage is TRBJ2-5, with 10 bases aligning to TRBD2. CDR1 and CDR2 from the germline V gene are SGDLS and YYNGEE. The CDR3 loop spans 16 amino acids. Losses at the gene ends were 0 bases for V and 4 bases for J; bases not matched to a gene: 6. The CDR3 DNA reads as TGTGCCAGCAGCGTAGCTAGCGGGGGCAGCGCAGAGACCCAGTACTTC. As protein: CASSVASGGSAETQYF. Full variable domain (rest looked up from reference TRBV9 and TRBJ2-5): DSGVTQTPKHLITATGQRVTLRCSPRSGDLSVYWYQQSLDQGLQFLIQYYNGEERAKGNILERFSAQQFPDLHSELNLSSLELGDSALYFCASSVASGGSAETQYFGPGTRLLVL.

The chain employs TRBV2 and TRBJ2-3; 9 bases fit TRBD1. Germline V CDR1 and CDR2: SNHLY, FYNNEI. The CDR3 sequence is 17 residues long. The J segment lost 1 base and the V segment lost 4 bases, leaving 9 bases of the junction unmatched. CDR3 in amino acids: CASSGPEGQGGTDTQYF. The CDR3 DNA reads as TGTGCCAGCAGTGGCCCTGAGGGACAGGGAGGCACAGATACGCAGTATTTT. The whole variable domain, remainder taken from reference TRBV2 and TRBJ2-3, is EPEVTQTPSHQVTQMGQEVILRCVPISNHLYFYWYRQILGQKVEFLVSFYNNEISEKSEIFDDQFSVERPDGSNFTLKIRSTKLEDSAMYFCASSGPEGQGGTDTQYFGPGTRLTVL.

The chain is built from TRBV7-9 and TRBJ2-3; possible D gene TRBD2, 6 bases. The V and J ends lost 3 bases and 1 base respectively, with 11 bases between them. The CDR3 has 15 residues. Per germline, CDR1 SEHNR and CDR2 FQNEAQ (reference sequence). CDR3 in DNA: TGTGCCAGCAGCTTTTCCCCGGGGGGCACAGATACGCAGTATTTT. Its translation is CASSFSPGGTDTQYF.

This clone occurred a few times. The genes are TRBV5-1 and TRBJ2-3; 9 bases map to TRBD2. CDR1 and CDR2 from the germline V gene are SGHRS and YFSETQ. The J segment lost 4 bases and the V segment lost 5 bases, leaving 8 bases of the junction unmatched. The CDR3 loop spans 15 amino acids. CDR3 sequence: CASSAGTSSADTQYF. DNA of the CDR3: TGCGCCAGCAGTGCCGGGACTAGCTCTGCAGATACGCAGTATTTT.

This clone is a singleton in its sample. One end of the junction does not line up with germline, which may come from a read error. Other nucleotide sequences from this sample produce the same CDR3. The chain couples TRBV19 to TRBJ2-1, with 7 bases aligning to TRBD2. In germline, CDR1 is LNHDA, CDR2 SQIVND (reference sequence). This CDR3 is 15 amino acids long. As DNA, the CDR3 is TGTGCTAGTAGTCAATGGGGGGGAACTTACAATGAGCAGTTCTTC. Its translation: CASSQWGGTYNEQFF.

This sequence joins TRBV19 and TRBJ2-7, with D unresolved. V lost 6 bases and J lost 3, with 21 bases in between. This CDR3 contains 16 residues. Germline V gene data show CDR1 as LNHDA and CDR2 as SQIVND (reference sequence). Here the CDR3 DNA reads TGTGCCAGTAGCCAACCCCCCAGGTCGGGTAACTACGAGCAGTACTTC. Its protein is CASSQPPRSGNYEQYF.

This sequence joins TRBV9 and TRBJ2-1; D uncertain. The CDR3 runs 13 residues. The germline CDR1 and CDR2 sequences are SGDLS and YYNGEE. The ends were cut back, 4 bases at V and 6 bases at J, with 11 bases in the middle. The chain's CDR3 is CASSPWNSNEQFF. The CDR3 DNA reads TGTGCCAGCAGCCCCTGGAACAGCAATGAGCAGTTCTTC.